This T cell receptor beta chain was captured by sequencing in a study of regulatory T cells in long-lasting Graves disease. Study results and limitations: In persistent patients, shared public clonotypes (approximately 3,000) outnumbered those in new patients (approximately 940).

The CDR3 consists of 12 residues. The germline CDR1 and CDR2 sequences are GTSNPN and SVGIG (reference sequence). Details on this clonotype: The antigen is unknown. One base separates it from a far larger clone, so it is likely a read error.

CDR3 regions were amplified by Arm-PCR using iRepertoire HTBI primers to build TCR beta libraries. TCRdb redid the calling of the multiplex PCR reads with MiXCR, one entry per CDR3 protein. The table records about 540,000 distinct CDR3 sequences, about 13% of them present only once. Time point noted: newly diagnosed GD, antithyroid drugs for less than 3 months. Extracted PBMC RNA gave rise to the TCR library. It was American Thyroid Association guidelines that determined Graves' disease diagnosis. These sequences were also reported in another study, on T cells in Graves' hyperthyroidism and ophthalmopathy.

The chain carries TRBV30 and TRBJ2-3; D remains ambiguous. The end of the DNA aligns better with TRBJ2-5, so the J call may be wrong. The receptor was derived from a man younger than 45 with Graves disease. The specimen was peripheral blood mononuclear cells (PBMCs), collected at new diagnosis, from a patient treated with antithyroid drugs. The CDR3 DNA reads TGTGCCTGGGGTTCCCAGCCAGAGACCCAGTACTTC. This sequence encodes CAWGSQPETQYF.